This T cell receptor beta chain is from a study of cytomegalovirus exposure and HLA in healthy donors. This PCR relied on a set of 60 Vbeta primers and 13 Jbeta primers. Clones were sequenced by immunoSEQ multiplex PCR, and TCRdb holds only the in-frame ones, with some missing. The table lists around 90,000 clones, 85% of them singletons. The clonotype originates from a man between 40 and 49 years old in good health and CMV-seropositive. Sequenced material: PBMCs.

The CDR3 DNA is TGTGCCAGCAGTGAAGCCCAGGGAATCACTGAAGCTTTCTTT. Encoded protein: CASSEAQGITEAFF. V is TRBV2 and J is TRBJ1-1; a weak D match, TRBD1 (5 bases). CDR3 length equals 14 residues. Trimming removed 0 bases from V and 4 bases from J, with 9 bases in between. Germline assignment: CDR1 SNHLY and CDR2 FYNNEI.